This TCR beta chain was recovered during a study of cytomegalovirus exposure and HLA in healthy donors. This clone was observed a single time. The PCR had 60 Vbeta and 13 Jbeta primers. Sequencing was performed with immunoSEQ multiplex PCR; in TCRdb, only in-frame clones are kept and a portion is missing. Of roughly 140,000 clones listed, roughly three quarters are singletons. The germline V and J ends were trimmed by 4 bases and 9 bases, with 19 bases remaining between them. Germline CDR1 SGHTA, CDR2 FQGNSA. The CDR3 consists of 16 residues. The sample comprised PBMCs. V gene TRBV7-2 combines with J gene TRBJ1-6, with D perhaps TRBD1 (5 bases). The TCR comes from a woman aged 50 to 65 in good health and CMV-seronegative. CDR3 residues: CASSSIWRGPSSPLHF. Written as DNA, the CDR3 is TGTGCCAGCAGCTCGATTTGGCGGGGACCTTCTTCACCCCTCCACTTT.